This T cell receptor (beta chain) appears in the sequencing data of a study of T cell responses to AZD1222 COVID-19 vaccine. Using immunoSEQ multiplex PCR, the repertoire was profiled, and TCRdb retains in-frame clones only, with some absent. The table lists roughly 140,000 clones, just under 95% of them singletons, with approximately 12% in the top ten. Study outcomes and limitations: The study reported that nearly half of spike-specific TCRs target unmutated variant regions. A mostly white British donor set with more females was recruited, and clonal diversity was possibly underestimated.

As for this clone: Its antigen is as yet unknown.

This receptor was taken from an adult who had recovered from COVID-19. Sequencing was performed on peripheral blood, taken after recovery from COVID-19.

CDR3 DNA: TGTGCCAGCAGCCAATTCAGGGGGGGCAATGAGCAGTTCTTC. Protein: CASSQFRGGNEQFF. The V call is TRBV3-1 (or the pseudogene TRBV3-2), the J call TRBJ2-1, with D tentatively TRBD1 or TRBD2 (7 bases each). The length of the CDR3 is 14 residues. V was trimmed by 2 bases and J by 6 bases, leaving 11 bases between them. Germline assignment: CDR1 LGHDT and CDR2 YNNKEL (reference sequence).